These 22 T cell receptor beta chains originate from one sample sequenced in a study of T cell repertoires in cytomegalovirus infection. Each CDR3 protein gets one entry after TCRdb re-called the reads with MiXCR. The data show some 450,000 distinct CDR3 sequences, roughly 31% seen once. Sequencing used PBMCs. The receptor source for this set is a human donor in good health (CMV status not recorded). Some clones in this sample may be carry-over from other donors' samples.

This clonotype was observed once. The chain recombines TRBV5-1 with TRBJ2-4, with a weak D call TRBD1 (5 bases). Germline CDR1 SGHRS, CDR2 YFSETQ. With 4 bases removed from V and 8 bases from J, the gap between germline ends came to 16 bases. The CDR3 has 14 residues. CDR3 nucleotide sequence: TGCGCCAGCAGCCAAGGACAACCTGGGGACATTCAGTACTTC. The encoded protein is CASSQGQPGDIQYF.

This sequence joins TRBV12-3 or TRBV12-4 and TRBJ1-5; D call uncertain. The CDR3 length is 15 residues. V dropped 2 bases and J dropped 2 bases, with 10 bases sitting between them. CDR3 in DNA: TGTGCCAGCAGTTTATTAGCTATGCGCAATCAGCCCCAGCATTTT. It specifies CASSLLAMRNQPQHF.

This clonotype was seen a few times. This sequence joins TRBV4-1 and TRBJ2-3; D assignment may be TRBD1 or TRBD2 (5 bases each). V lost 3 bases, J lost 2 bases, and 15 bases lay in between. The V gene's germline CDR1 is MGHRA and CDR2 YSYEKL. The CDR3 covers 16 residues. Written as DNA, the CDR3 is TGCGCCAGCAGCCAGCACCGGGACCTTGACACAGATACGCAGTATTTT. It is translated as CASSQHRDLDTDTQYF.

This clonotype was recorded many times. The rearrangement joins TRBV12-3 or TRBV12-4 to TRBJ1-2; D might be TRBD1 (5 bases). The V gene lost 1 base and the J gene lost 4 bases, with 7 bases spanning the gap. This CDR3 contains 13 residues. The CDR3 protein is CASSLGDSYGYTF. As DNA, the CDR3 is TGTGCCAGCAGTTTAGGGGACTCCTATGGCTACACCTTC.

This clonotype was detected ten times or more. The chain recombines TRBV6-5 with TRBJ1-2; D is uncertain. Looked up from germline, CDR1 is MNHEY and CDR2 is SVGAGI. V gave up 10 bases and J gave up 0 bases, with 12 bases separating them. The CDR3 loop spans 13 amino acids. CDR3 sequence (DNA): TGTGCCACTAGCCATCCCCCTAACTATGGCTACACCTTC. Its translation is CATSHPPNYGYTF.

The rearrangement links TRBV5-6 to TRBJ1-1; 10 nucleotides align to TRBD1. Germline CDR1 SGHDT, CDR2 YYEEEE. With V trimmed by 2 bases and J by 3 bases, 1 base remained unmatched. There are 14 residues in the CDR3. The CDR3 DNA reads as TGTGCCAGCAGCTTCGGGACAGGGGACACTGAAGCTTTCTTT. Encoded protein: CASSFGTGDTEAFF.

J is TRBJ2-3 and V is TRBV4-1; the match to TRBD2 covers 8 bases. V gave up 0 bases and J gave up 0 bases; unmatched junction bases: 2. Germline assignment: CDR1 MGHRA and CDR2 YSYEKL. This CDR3 has 16 residues. CDR3 region: CASSQELAGSTDTQYF. The CDR3 DNA reads TGCGCCAGCAGCCAAGAGCTAGCGGGTAGCACAGATACGCAGTATTTT.

This rearrangement joins TRBV6-8 to TRBJ2-1; the match to TRBD1 covers 9 bases. V was pared by 6 bases and J by 8 bases, with 2 bases of the junction left unmatched. The germline V gene encodes CDR1 MNHGY and CDR2 SAAAGT. This CDR3 comprises 12 residues. The CDR3 protein is CASSTGGYEQFF. Here the CDR3 DNA reads TGTGCCAGCAGCACAGGGGGCTATGAGCAGTTCTTC.

V and J are TRBV20-1 and TRBJ2-1; TRBD1 is a possible D gene (7 bases). The germline gives CDR1 DFQATT, CDR2 SNEGSKA (reference sequence). The CDR3 sequence is 14 residues long. Trimming took 0 bases from V and 8 from J, leaving 14 bases between them. CDR3 sequence (DNA): TGCAGTGCTAGAGATCCAGGGGGGCCCCATGAGCAGTTCTTC. Translation: CSARDPGGPHEQFF.

About this clonotype: This clone may be a read error of a much larger clone one base away. This chain links TRBV11-2 with TRBJ2-5; 7 bases agree with TRBD2. The CDR3 runs 16 residues. From germline, CDR1 is SGHAT and CDR2 FQNNGV. The CDR3 sequence is CASSPMGGGAKEPQYF. CDR3 sequence (DNA): TGTGCCAGCAGCCCTATGGGCGGGGGAGCAAAAGAGCCCCAGTACTTC.

The sample holds a few counts of this clonotype. This chain uses TRBV12-3 or TRBV12-4 with TRBJ1-1; possible D gene TRBD1, 5 bases. The CDR3 runs 14 residues. Trimming pared 3 bases from V and 1 base from J, leaving 9 bases between. CDR3 sequence (DNA): TGTGCCAGCAGTTTCAGGGTGGCGAACACTGAAGCTTTCTTT. It yields the protein CASSFRVANTEAFF.

The J gene is TRBJ2-2, the V gene TRBV28, with 10 bases aligning to TRBD1. Germline V gene lookup returns CDR1 MDHEN and CDR2 SYDVKM. The CDR3 covers 17 residues. Unmatched junction bases numbered 11, after V lost 6 bases and J lost 4 bases. CDR3 region: CASSTISDRGGTGELFF. The DNA of the CDR3 is TGTGCCAGCAGCACCATCTCGGACAGGGGGGGCACCGGGGAGCTGTTTTTT.

The rearrangement links TRBV7-8 to TRBJ1-3; maybe TRBD1 (5 bases). CDR1 and CDR2 from the germline V gene are SGHVS and FQNEAQ. The V and J ends lost 5 bases and 4 bases respectively, with 18 bases between them. This CDR3 has 16 amino acids. The CDR3 region has the DNA TGTGCCAGCAGCCCCAACCAGGGAATGTCCGGAAACACCATATATTTT. Amino acid sequence: CASSPNQGMSGNTIYF.

This clonotype was counted at least ten times. The CDR3 DNA reads as TGTGCCAGCAGCTTAGCGGGAACTGCCGCGAACACCGGGGAGCTGTTTTTT. It translates to CASSLAGTAANTGELFF. J is TRBJ2-2 and V is TRBV7-8; unclear D gene. Germline CDR1 reads SGHVS; CDR2 reads FQNEAQ. The CDR3 totals 17 residues. V was clipped by 0 bases and J by 0 bases, with 11 bases between them.

The genes are TRBV7-2 and TRBJ2-5; 12 positions agree with TRBD2. J was trimmed by 5 bases and V by 5 bases; bases with no gene match: 9. The germline CDR1 and CDR2 sequences are SGHTA and FQGNSA. This CDR3 comprises 16 residues. CDR3 sequence: CASSTQLAGGGETQYF. The CDR3 nucleotides are TGTGCCAGCAGCACTCAACTAGCGGGGGGCGGTGAGACCCAGTACTTC.

This clonotype was counted only a few times. This chain uses TRBV12-3 or TRBV12-4 with TRBJ1-6, with 10 nucleotides matching TRBD1. CDR3 length equals 15 residues. J lost 8 bases, V lost 7 bases, and 8 bases had no gene match. The CDR3 DNA follows: TGTGCCAGCACCCCGACAGGGGGCGCTGATTCACCCCTCCACTTT. The encoded protein is CASTPTGGADSPLHF.

The V and J genes are TRBV6-6 and TRBJ2-7; TRBD1 matches 8 bases. This CDR3 comprises 13 residues. Germline values: CDR1 MNHNY, CDR2 SVGAGI (reference sequence). V lost 8 bases, J lost 5 bases, and 8 bases stayed unmatched. The CDR3 reads CASGRQGKDEQYF. The CDR3 coding sequence is TGTGCCAGCGGGCGACAGGGGAAGGACGAGCAGTACTTC.

This clonotype has a count of ten or more. The chain uses TRBV7-8 and TRBJ1-6, with D uncertain. CDR3 length: 16 residues. The V gene lost 6 bases and the J gene lost 0 bases, with 12 bases spanning the gap. Germline V CDR1 and CDR2: SGHVS, FQNEAQ. The CDR3 loop is CASRPSGSSYNSPLHF. The CDR3 region has the DNA TGTGCCAGCAGGCCCTCTGGGAGCTCCTATAATTCACCCCTCCACTTT. Full variable domain (missing parts from reference TRBV7-8 and TRBJ1-6): GAGVSQSPRYKVAKRGQDVALRCDPISGHVSLFWYQQALGQGPEFLTYFQNEAQLDKSGLPSDRFFAERPEGSVSTLKIQRTQQEDSAVYLCASRPSGSSYNSPLHFGNGTRLTVT.

As for this clonotype: No conserved phenylalanine or tryptophan ends this CDR3, so it is likely a read error. The rearrangement uses TRBV5-6 and TRBJ1-2; 7 bases align to TRBD1. The CDR3 consists of 13 residues. With V trimmed by 4 bases and J by 3 bases, 3 bases remained unmatched. Looked up from germline, CDR1 is SGHDT and CDR2 is YYEEEE. The CDR3 nucleotides are TGTGCCAGCAGCGTAGGGACAGACTATGGCTACACCGTC. Its protein is CASSVGTDYGYTV.

Ten or more counts support this clonotype. The rearrangement links TRBV7-2 to TRBJ2-3; TRBD1 matches at 7 bases. The CDR3 runs to 15 residues. The V segment lost 3 bases and the J segment 5 bases; nucleotides outside the gene matches: 8. The germline V gene has CDR1 SGHTA and CDR2 FQGNSA. The CDR3 region has the DNA TGTGCCAGCAGCTTTTGGACAGGAGTAAGAGATACGCAGTATTTT. Its protein is CASSFWTGVRDTQYF.

In this sample, this clonotype turned up a few times. The CDR3: CASSLAIRGSGPPWTFF. The DNA for the CDR3 is TGTGCCAGCAGTTTAGCGATAAGGGGTAGCGGCCCCCCTTGGACTTTCTTT. The chain combines TRBV12-3 or TRBV12-4 with TRBJ1-1, with D tentatively TRBD1 (5 bases). Trimming removed 0 bases at V and 12 bases at J, with 26 bases between. The CDR3 covers 17 residues.

Ten or more counts support this clonotype. This sequence joins TRBV6-5 and TRBJ2-2; D unresolved. This CDR3 region has 15 residues. Deletions cut 5 bases from V and 1 base from J, with 11 bases between. The germline V gene has CDR1 MNHEY and CDR2 SVGAGI. CDR3: CASSTLRWNTGELFF. As DNA, the CDR3 is TGTGCCAGCAGTACCCTGAGATGGAACACCGGGGAGCTGTTTTTT.